These 20 T cell receptor beta chains came from one sample sequenced in a study of blood T cells in healthy people across ages. Through a sample-barcoded 5' primer and a J-beta primer mix, a second PCR was run for roughly 6 to 12 cycles. Each CDR3 protein gets one entry after TCRdb re-called the 5' RACE reads with MiXCR. This sample has 600,000 or so distinct CDR3 sequences, with 40% to 55% found just once. The specimen sequenced was blood. Every receptor here comes from a man at least 80 years old in good health.

The table lists this clonotype with a few counts. A much larger clone sits a single nucleotide away, making a read error possible. The chain uses TRBV6-5 and TRBJ2-7; perhaps TRBD2 as D (6 bases). Germline CDR1 reads MNHEY; CDR2 reads SVGAGI. The CDR3 runs to 13 residues. V was trimmed by 5 bases and J by 7 bases, leaving 15 bases between them. The CDR3 loop reads CASSVGGYNEQYF. In DNA, the CDR3 is TGTGCCAGCAGTGTGGGGGGATACAATGAGCAGTACTTC.

This clonotype was detected once. At one of its ends the junction is not consistent with the germline gene, which may arise from a read error. V is TRBV18 and J is TRBJ2-1; D ambiguous. Germline loops: CDR1 KGHSH, CDR2 LQKENI. The CDR3 spans 15 residues. The CDR3 protein is CASSRSGRSYNKQFF. The CDR3, as DNA: TGTGCCAGCTCACGGTCCGGCCGCTCCTACAATAAGCAGTTCTTC.

With regard to this clonotype: One base away lies a much larger clone, so this may be a sequencing read error. The V gene is TRBV5-1, the J gene TRBJ2-5; tentatively, D is TRBD2 (6 bases). CDR1 is SGHRS and CDR2 is YFSETQ in the germline V gene. V lost 4 bases and J lost 4, with 14 bases in between. This CDR3 is 14 amino acids long. Here the CDR3 DNA reads TGCGCCAGCAGCGTGGGGCGGCGGGGAGAGACCCAGTACTTC. Its protein is CASSVGRRGETQYF.

V gene TRBV7-2 combines with J gene TRBJ2-3; 8 bases match TRBD1. The junction had 1 base not matched to a gene; V was cut back by 5 bases and J by 0 bases. Germline V gives CDR1 SGHTA, CDR2 FQGNSA. The CDR3 contains 14 residues. The CDR3 region is CASSRQGSTDTQYF. The CDR3 coding sequence is TGTGCCAGCAGCCGACAGGGGAGCACAGATACGCAGTATTTT.

The chain recombines TRBV20-1 with TRBJ2-4; 7 bases fit TRBD2. The end of the DNA fits TRBJ2-7 better, so the J call may be wrong. Per the germline V gene, CDR1 is DFQATT and CDR2 is SNEGSKA (reference sequence). The CDR3 has 13 amino acids. The CDR3 DNA reads TGCAGTGCGGCGGGACTATCCCCCAACGAGCAGTACTTC. Protein sequence: CSAAGLSPNEQYF.

The CDR3 DNA reads as TGTGCCAGCAGCTTGGTTTCCACAGCCTACGAGCAGTACTTC. It is translated as CASSLVSTAYEQYF. V usage is TRBV5-6 and J usage is TRBJ2-4; D unclear. The last part of the DNA fits TRBJ2-7 better; the J call may be wrong. The germline V gene has CDR1 SGHDT and CDR2 YYEEEE. CDR3 length equals 14 residues.

V and J are TRBV7-9 and TRBJ1-1; D call uncertain. The V end lost 4 bases, the J end lost 2 bases, and 5 bases lay between the germline ends. Germline lookup yields CDR1 SEHNR and CDR2 FQNEAQ (reference sequence). This CDR3 has 12 amino acids. CDR3 residues: CASSSENTEAFF. The DNA of the CDR3 is TGTGCCAGCAGCTCGGAAAACACTGAAGCTTTCTTT.

This clonotype was recorded a few times. The chain joins TRBV25-1 to TRBJ1-4, with TRBD1 matching over 7 bases. The CDR3 runs 15 residues. Germline CDR1 reads MGHDK; CDR2 reads SYGVNS. The junction had 2 bases not matched to a gene; V was cut back by 4 bases and J by 0 bases. The CDR3 sequence: CASSATGATNEKLFF. The DNA for the CDR3 is TGTGCCAGCAGTGCAACAGGGGCAACTAATGAAAAACTGTTTTTT.

V usage is TRBV7-2 and J usage is TRBJ2-3; D is unclear. Between the trimmed V and J ends, which lost 2 bases and 5 bases, there was a span of 11 bases. In germline, CDR1 is SGHTA, CDR2 FQGNSA. This CDR3 contains 14 residues. CDR3: CASSLTGGIDTQYF. DNA of the CDR3: TGTGCCAGCAGCTTAACGGGTGGGATAGATACGCAGTATTTT.

This rearrangement joins TRBV5-1 to TRBJ2-5, with D perhaps TRBD1 (5 bases). V lost 5 bases, J lost 1 base, and 9 bases lay in between. The CDR3 sequence is 13 residues long. Germline V gene sequence: CDR1 SGHRS, CDR2 YFSETQ. The DNA for the CDR3 is TGCGCCAGCAGGGCAGGGTTCCAAGAGACCCAGTACTTC. It is translated as CASRAGFQETQYF. Using reference TRBV5-1 and TRBJ2-5 for the parts outside the CDR3, the full variable domain is KAGVTQTPRYLIKTRGQQVTLSCSPISGHRSVSWYQQTPGQGLQFLFEYFSETQRNKGNFPGRFSGRQFSNSRSEMNVSTLELGDSALYLCASRAGFQETQYFGPGTRLLVL.

The chain couples TRBV4-3 to TRBJ1-5, with TRBD1 as a possible D gene (6 bases). The CDR3 sequence is 16 residues long. The V gene lost 0 bases and the J gene lost 6 bases, with 15 bases spanning the gap. Germline values: CDR1 LGHNA, CDR2 YSLEER. Here the CDR3 DNA reads TGCGCCAGCAGCCAAGATTCAGGGGCCCTCTCTCAGCCCCAGCATTTT. It codes for CASSQDSGALSQPQHF.

The chain carries TRBV12-3 or TRBV12-4 and TRBJ1-2; D possibly corresponds to TRBD1 (5 bases). The CDR3 has 12 amino acids. V was pared by 7 bases and J by 4 bases, with 10 bases between. In DNA, the CDR3 is TGTGCCAGCACCTTCCAGGGCTATGGCTACACCTTC. Its translation: CASTFQGYGYTF.

This clonotype turned up a few times. The rearrangement joins TRBV3-1 to TRBJ2-7, with unresolved D. The CDR3 is made up of 15 amino acids. The V end lost 0 bases, the J end lost 6 bases, and 15 bases lay between the germline ends. Germline V CDR1 and CDR2: LGHDT, YNNKEL (reference sequence). The CDR3 DNA follows: TGTGCCAGCAGCCAAGATCTCGCCCGTTCAGGCGAGCAGTACTTC. Its protein product is CASSQDLARSGEQYF.

The J gene is TRBJ2-7, the V gene TRBV13; no clear D. The CDR3 has 13 residues. Germline values: CDR1 PRHDT, CDR2 FYEKMQ (reference sequence). V lost 8 bases and J lost 8, with 19 bases in between. The CDR3 coding sequence is TGTGCCAGCGTTCCCCGGGCCCAAGGGCAGCAGTACTTC. It codes for CASVPRAQGQQYF.

The chain combines TRBV5-1 with TRBJ2-7, with 7 bases aligning to TRBD1. Trimming at V came to 6 bases and at J to 2 bases, leaving 8 bases not matched to a gene. CDR1 and CDR2 (germline): SGHRS, YFSETQ. The CDR3 extends over 14 amino acids. The CDR3 nucleotides are TGCGCCAGCAAACCGACAGGGATCACCTACGAGCAGTACTTC. Translating it yields CASKPTGITYEQYF.

Regarding this clonotype: A read error may be the cause here, since a much bigger clone is one base away. The chain employs TRBV6-5 and TRBJ2-6, with D unresolved. Per germline, CDR1 MNHEY and CDR2 SVGAGI. The CDR3 consists of 14 residues. V lost 7 bases and J 3 bases, leaving 10 bases between the germline ends. CDR3 in DNA: TGTGCCAGCACCACGATGATTGGGGCCAACGTCCTGACTTTC. Residues: CASTTMIGANVLTF.

V usage is TRBV6-5 and J usage is TRBJ1-3; tentative D call: TRBD1 (5 bases). The germline gives CDR1 MNHEY, CDR2 SVGAGI. The CDR3 spans 15 residues. The V end lost 4 bases, the J end lost 3 bases, and 13 bases lay between the germline ends. In DNA form, the CDR3 reads TGTGCCAGCAGTTCTGGGGCCGGACTTGGAAACACCATATATTTT. It translates to CASSSGAGLGNTIYF.

Ten or more counts support this clonotype. The chain has TRBV7-2 and TRBJ2-5; TRBD2 matches 13 bases. Trimming at V came to 2 bases and at J to 4 bases, leaving 4 bases not matched to a gene. This CDR3 spans 16 amino acids. The germline gives CDR1 SGHTA, CDR2 FQGNSA. The CDR3 protein is CASSLRTSGGAETQYF. The CDR3 DNA sequence: TGTGCCAGCAGCTTAAGGACTAGCGGGGGAGCAGAGACCCAGTACTTC.

The gene calls are TRBV9 and TRBJ2-1; 9 bases are shared with TRBD1. V shed 0 bases, J shed 1 base, and the junction held 5 bases outside the gene matches. The CDR3 covers 17 residues. Germline CDR1 SGDLS, CDR2 YYNGEE. CDR3 in DNA: TGTGCCAGCAGCGTAGCGGGACAGGGACTTTCCTACAATGAGCAGTTCTTC. Residues: CASSVAGQGLSYNEQFF.

This chain uses TRBV20-1 with TRBJ2-3, with a weak D call TRBD2 (6 bases). The ends were cut back, 5 bases at V and 1 base at J, with 13 bases in the middle. CDR1 is DFQATT, CDR2 SNEGSKA, per germline (reference sequence). The CDR3 sequence is 14 residues long. The CDR3 is CSAGTWGGTDTQYF. In DNA form, the CDR3 reads TGCAGTGCTGGGACTTGGGGCGGCACAGATACGCAGTATTTT.